The 30 T cell receptor beta chains reported below all come from one sample, sequenced in a study of T cells after posttransplantation cyclophosphamide. TCRdb keeps only in-frame clones here, not all; method: immunoSEQ multiplex PCR. Of about 50,000 clones listed, 94% were seen once; the top ten hold around 3%. The sample taken for sequencing was PBMCs. All receptors come from a woman aged 25 to 39 in good health and a related stem cell transplant donor.

The chain combines TRBV7-6 with TRBJ1-1; TRBD1 matches 7 bases. The CDR3 sequence is 13 residues long. V gave up 3 bases and J gave up 8 bases; unmatched junction bases: 6. Germline V gene data show CDR1 as SGHVS and CDR2 as FNYEAQ. This chain's CDR3 is CASSLSKGAEAFF. The DNA for the CDR3 is TGTGCCAGCAGCTTGTCCAAGGGGGCGGAAGCTTTCTTT.

J is TRBJ2-1 and V is TRBV7-9; 10 bases agree with TRBD1. V was pared by 2 bases and J by 7 bases, with 8 bases of the junction left unmatched. Per the germline V gene, CDR1 is SEHNR and CDR2 is FQNEAQ (reference sequence). This CDR3 is 16 amino acids long. CDR3 sequence reads: CASSLSRQGARNEQFF. As DNA, the CDR3 is TGTGCCAGCAGCTTATCTCGACAGGGGGCGAGGAATGAGCAGTTCTTC. Complete variable domain (other parts from reference TRBV7-9 and TRBJ2-1): DTGVSQNPRHKITKRGQNVTFRCDPISEHNRLYWYRQTLGQGPEFLTYFQNEAQLEKSRLLSDRFSAERPKGSFSTLEIQRTEQGDSAMYLCASSLSRQGARNEQFFGPGTRLTVL.

There are a few counts of this clone. J is TRBJ1-6 and V is TRBV7-2; D perhaps matches TRBD1 (5 bases). This CDR3 is built from 16 residues. Trimming took 4 bases from V and 6 from J, leaving 16 bases between them. Germline V gene sequence: CDR1 SGHTA, CDR2 FQGNSA. The CDR3 nucleotides are TGTGCCAGCAGCTCACGACAGATGGGGTTTAATTCACCCCTCCACTTT. Translation: CASSSRQMGFNSPLHF.

V is TRBV4-2 and J is TRBJ2-2; D may be TRBD2 (6 bases). The CDR3 consists of 17 residues. V shed 3 bases and J shed 7 bases, with 21 bases lying between them. Germline values: CDR1 LGHNA, CDR2 YNFKEQ. The CDR3 protein is CASSHASERSRGGELFF. CDR3 nucleotides: TGTGCCAGCAGCCATGCTAGCGAGAGGAGTCGGGGCGGGGAGCTGTTTTTT.

The chain recombines TRBV4-3 with TRBJ1-3, with 8 bases fitting TRBD1. J was trimmed by 9 bases and V by 0 bases; bases with no gene match: 10. CDR3 length equals 16 residues. Germline V gene sequence: CDR1 LGHNA, CDR2 YSLEER. CDR3 nucleotides: TGCGCCAGCAGCCAAGAAAGAACAGGGGGGAGAGGCACCATATATTTT. Amino acids: CASSQERTGGRGTIYF.

This clone was recorded once. The V call is TRBV5-6, the J call TRBJ1-5, with D hard to call. Looked up from germline, CDR1 is SGHDT and CDR2 is YYEEEE. The CDR3 has 15 residues. V was clipped by 0 bases and J by 3 bases, with 10 bases between them. CDR3 DNA sequence: TGTGCCAGCAGCTTGGCCGGCAGGCCCAATCAGCCCCAGCATTTT. Residues: CASSLAGRPNQPQHF. Variable domain in full (rest from reference TRBV5-6 and TRBJ1-5): DAGVTQSPTHLIKTRGQQVTLRCSPKSGHDTVSWYQQALGQGPQFIFQYYEEEERQRGNFPDRFSGHQFPNYSSELNVNALLLGDSALYLCASSLAGRPNQPQHFGDGTRLSIL.

This CDR3 reads CASSQTSGGSDTQYF. CDR3 in DNA: TGTGCCAGCAGCCAAACTAGCGGGGGGTCAGATACGCAGTATTTT. J is TRBJ2-3 and V is TRBV4-2; 12 nucleotides align to TRBD2. Germline CDR1 is LGHNA and CDR2 is YNFKEQ. The CDR3 sequence is 15 residues long. V trimming: 2 bases; J trimming: 4 bases; junction bases outside the gene matches: 1.

The chain recombines TRBV19 with TRBJ2-7; TRBD1 agrees at 7 bases. Germline CDR1 LNHDA, CDR2 SQIVND (reference sequence). V lost 1 base, J lost 2 bases, and 8 bases stayed unmatched. The CDR3 consists of 16 residues. The CDR3 reads CASSIAYRGLTYEQYF. In DNA form, the CDR3 reads TGTGCCAGTAGTATAGCCTACAGGGGTCTGACCTACGAGCAGTACTTC.

The chain combines TRBV5-1 with TRBJ1-1; TRBD1 matches 9 bases. CDR3 length equals 16 residues. Germline V gene data show CDR1 as SGHRS and CDR2 as YFSETQ. The J segment lost 5 bases and the V segment lost 7 bases, leaving 15 bases of the junction unmatched. The CDR3 sequence: CASARGGTGSWTEAFF. The CDR3 DNA follows: TGCGCCAGCGCACGGGGAGGGACAGGGTCGTGGACTGAAGCTTTCTTT.

V usage is TRBV27 and J usage is TRBJ2-1; 12 nucleotides line up with TRBD1. CDR1 is MNHEY and CDR2 is SMNVEV in the germline V gene (reference sequence). The CDR3 is 15 amino acids. The J segment lost 9 bases and the V segment lost 7 bases, leaving 10 bases of the junction unmatched. CDR3 in DNA: TGTGCCAGCACCCAATGGGACAGGGGGCAAAGTGAGCAGTTCTTC. The encoded protein is CASTQWDRGQSEQFF.

The chain links TRBV30 to TRBJ1-1, with 10 nucleotides matching TRBD1. In germline, CDR1 is GTSNPN, CDR2 SVGIG (reference sequence). V shed 1 base, J shed 5 bases, and the junction held 7 bases outside the gene matches. The CDR3 spans 15 residues. Written as DNA, the CDR3 is TGTGCCTGGAGTGGGGGGGGACAGGGGCGAACTGAAGCTTTCTTT. This encodes CAWSGGGQGRTEAFF.

This clone appeared once. The chain uses TRBV9 and TRBJ2-7, with 11 bases fitting TRBD2. Germline V gene data show CDR1 as SGDLS and CDR2 as YYNGEE. The ends lost 0 bases at V and 5 bases at J; junction bases unmatched: 4. The CDR3 is 15 amino acids. CDR3 nucleotide sequence: TGTGCCAGCAGCGTAGCTAGCGGGGGGTCTGACGAGCAGTACTTC. Protein product: CASSVASGGSDEQYF. The whole variable domain, remainder taken from reference TRBV9 and TRBJ2-7, is DSGVTQTPKHLITATGQRVTLRCSPRSGDLSVYWYQQSLDQGLQFLIQYYNGEERAKGNILERFSAQQFPDLHSELNLSSLELGDSALYFCASSVASGGSDEQYFGPGTRLTVT.

This chain uses TRBV10-3 with TRBJ2-1; 8 nucleotides agree with TRBD1. The germline V gene has CDR1 ENHRY and CDR2 SYGVKD. The CDR3 sequence is 14 residues long. With 4 bases clipped from V and 8 bases from J, the junction kept 7 bases outside the gene matches. The CDR3, as DNA: TGTGCCATCAGTGCCGACAGGGGTTCCGATGAGCAGTTCTTC. This codes for CAISADRGSDEQFF.

V usage is TRBV19 and J usage is TRBJ1-5, with 8 bases identical to TRBD1. V lost 5 bases and J lost 0; bases outside the gene matches: 3. Germline CDR1 LNHDA, CDR2 SQIVND (reference sequence). This CDR3 spans 15 amino acids. The chain's CDR3 is CASSFDRGSNQPQHF. DNA for the CDR3: TGTGCCAGTAGTTTTGACAGGGGTAGCAATCAGCCCCAGCATTTT. The whole variable domain, remainder taken from reference TRBV19 and TRBJ1-5, is DGGITQSPKYLFRKEGQNVTLSCEQNLNHDAMYWYRQDPGQGLRLIYYSQIVNDFQKGDIAEGYSVSREKKESFPLTVTSAQKNPTAFYLCASSFDRGSNQPQHFGDGTRLSIL.

The chain is built from TRBV2 and TRBJ2-1; D possibly corresponds to TRBD2 (7 bases). V shed 7 bases and J shed 7 bases, with 23 bases lying between them. Germline assignment: CDR1 SNHLY and CDR2 FYNNEI. The CDR3 is 16 amino acids. CDR3 region: CASKRDLWGGKNEQFF. DNA for the CDR3: TGTGCCAGCAAAAGGGACCTATGGGGGGGCAAGAATGAGCAGTTCTTC.

V and J are TRBV15 and TRBJ2-7, with 11 nucleotides matching TRBD1. V shed 3 bases, J shed 2 bases, and the junction held 12 bases outside the gene matches. Germline CDR1 reads LNHNV; CDR2 reads YYDKDF (reference sequence). This CDR3 contains 18 residues. The CDR3 spells CATSSVGQGAFLAYEQYF. CDR3 nucleotide sequence: TGTGCCACCAGCAGCGTCGGACAGGGGGCGTTTTTGGCCTACGAGCAGTACTTC. Full variable domain (outside the CDR3, taken from reference TRBV15 and TRBJ2-7): DAMVIQNPRYQVTQFGKPVTLSCSQTLNHNVMYWYQQKSSQAPKLLFHYYDKDFNNEADTPDNFQSRRPNTSFCFLDIRSPGLGDTAMYLCATSSVGQGAFLAYEQYFGPGTRLTVT.

The chain joins TRBV4-1 to TRBJ2-7; 7 bases are shared with TRBD1. The length of the CDR3 is 15 residues. Trimming cost V 4 bases and J 6 bases; bases outside gene matches: 12. Germline V gene data show CDR1 as MGHRA and CDR2 as YSYEKL. CDR3 sequence: CASSLYMRQGGEQYF. The CDR3 region has the DNA TGCGCCAGCAGCCTTTATATGCGACAGGGTGGCGAGCAGTACTTC.

This chain connects TRBV30 to TRBJ1-4; D call uncertain. This CDR3 is 14 amino acids long. Trimming took off 3 bases at V and 2 bases at J, with 10 bases between the two ends. Germline lookup yields CDR1 GTSNPN and CDR2 SVGIG (reference sequence). The CDR3 here is CAWSGGMTNEKLFF. The CDR3 DNA is TGTGCCTGGAGCGGAGGGATGACTAATGAAAAACTGTTTTTT.

This sequence joins TRBV7-9 and TRBJ1-1; D perhaps matches TRBD1 (6 bases). V dropped 8 bases and J dropped 4 bases, with 17 bases sitting between them. The CDR3 has 14 residues. Germline V gives CDR1 SEHNR, CDR2 FQNEAQ (reference sequence). The CDR3 DNA follows: TGTGCCAGCGGGAGGGGGGGTTGGAGCACTGAAGCTTTCTTT. Encoded protein: CASGRGGWSTEAFF. The full variable domain, its missing parts supplied by reference TRBV7-9 and TRBJ1-1, is DTGVSQNPRHKITKRGQNVTFRCDPISEHNRLYWYRQTLGQGPEFLTYFQNEAQLEKSRLLSDRFSAERPKGSFSTLEIQRTEQGDSAMYLCASGRGGWSTEAFFGQGTRLTVV.

In this sample, this clone turned up once. V is TRBV5-6 and J is TRBJ1-1; D possibly corresponds to TRBD1 (5 bases). The ends were cut back, 6 bases at V and 0 bases at J, with 24 bases in the middle. This CDR3 region has 18 residues. The germline CDR1 and CDR2 sequences are SGHDT and YYEEEE. The CDR3 loop is CASTFSYPRADMNTEAFF. The DNA for the CDR3 is TGTGCCAGCACCTTCTCCTACCCCCGGGCGGACATGAACACTGAAGCTTTCTTT.

V and J are TRBV9 and TRBJ2-3; 9 bases are a match to TRBD2. Trimming removed 4 bases from V and 6 bases from J; junction bases left unmatched: 6. The germline V gene has CDR1 SGDLS and CDR2 YYNGEE. CDR3 length equals 14 residues. CDR3 region: CASSTNLAGDTQYF. CDR3 in DNA: TGTGCCAGCAGCACCAATCTAGCGGGGGATACGCAGTATTTT. The full variable domain, rest sourced from reference TRBV9 and TRBJ2-3, is DSGVTQTPKHLITATGQRVTLRCSPRSGDLSVYWYQQSLDQGLQFLIQYYNGEERAKGNILERFSAQQFPDLHSELNLSSLELGDSALYFCASSTNLAGDTQYFGPGTRLTVL.

The chain is built from TRBV5-4 and TRBJ1-1; 7 nucleotides line up with TRBD1. Germline CDR1 reads SGHNT; CDR2 reads YYREEE (reference sequence). The trim removed 0 bases at V and 4 bases at J, leaving 12 bases unmatched. CDR3 size: 17 residues. The CDR3 is CASSLEPTRGATTEAFF. The CDR3 region has the DNA TGTGCCAGCAGCTTGGAGCCCACCAGGGGGGCGACCACTGAAGCTTTCTTT.

The rearrangement links TRBV7-2 to TRBJ1-5; D gene uncertain. This CDR3 has 14 amino acids. V lost 5 bases to trimming and J lost 3 bases, with 11 bases between them. The V gene's germline CDR1 is SGHTA and CDR2 FQGNSA. The CDR3 nucleotides read TGTGCCAGCAGCCCCCGGGTCAACAATCAGCCCCAGCATTTT. Translation: CASSPRVNNQPQHF. Using reference TRBV7-2 and TRBJ1-5 for the parts outside the CDR3, the full variable domain is GAGVSQSPSNKVTEKGKDVELRCDPISGHTALYWYRQSLGQGLEFLIYFQGNSAPDKSGLPSDRFSAERTGGSVSTLTIQRTQQEDSAVYLCASSPRVNNQPQHFGDGTRLSIL.

The chain has TRBV2 and TRBJ2-5; TRBD2 might be the D (6 bases). Trimming shortened V by 5 bases and J by 4 bases, and 11 bases separated the two germline ends. Germline loops: CDR1 SNHLY, CDR2 FYNNEI. The CDR3 contains 13 residues. CDR3 sequence reads: CASSPGLAETQYF. CDR3 sequence (DNA): TGTGCCAGCAGTCCGGGACTCGCAGAGACCCAGTACTTC.

This chain links TRBV5-8 with TRBJ1-4, with TRBD1 matching over 7 bases. With V trimmed by 0 bases and J by 8 bases, 4 bases remained unmatched. The germline V gene encodes CDR1 SGHTS and CDR2 YDEGEE. This CDR3 is built from 14 residues. CDR3 sequence: CASSLDRGGEKLFF. CDR3 nucleotide sequence: TGTGCCAGCAGCTTGGACAGGGGTGGCGAAAAACTGTTTTTT. Complete variable domain (other parts from reference TRBV5-8 and TRBJ1-4): EAGVTQSPTHLIKTRGQQATLRCSPISGHTSVYWYQQALGLGLQFLLWYDEGEERNRGNFPPRFSGRQFPNYSSELNVNALELEDSALYLCASSLDRGGEKLFFGSGTQLSVL.

The V and J genes are TRBV25-1 and TRBJ2-7; D is possibly TRBD1 (6 bases). Germline CDR1 MGHDK, CDR2 SYGVNS. CDR3 size: 14 residues. Between the trimmed V and J ends, which lost 2 bases and 2 bases, there was a span of 10 bases. This chain's CDR3 is CASSEGGLPYEQYF. CDR3 coding DNA: TGTGCCAGCAGTGAAGGGGGCCTCCCCTACGAGCAGTACTTC.

V is TRBV27 and J is TRBJ2-3; D may be TRBD1 (6 bases). This CDR3 comprises 14 residues. Trimming cost V 6 bases and J 0 bases, with 10 bases left between them. Germline V gene lookup returns CDR1 MNHEY and CDR2 SMNVEV (reference sequence). CDR3: CASSWGRSTDTQYF. The CDR3 DNA is TGTGCCAGCAGCTGGGGGCGTAGCACAGATACGCAGTATTTT.

The rearrangement links TRBV15 to TRBJ1-5; TRBD1 matches at 9 bases. The ends lost 6 bases at V and 7 bases at J; junction bases unmatched: 7. This CDR3 has 14 amino acids. Germline CDR1 and CDR2: LNHNV and YYDKDF (reference sequence). In DNA, the CDR3 is TGTGCCACCAGATCCGGGACAGGGCGGCAGCCCCAGCATTTT. Protein sequence: CATRSGTGRQPQHF.

The chain joins TRBV14 to TRBJ1-6, with 10 bases that match TRBD1. Germline V lookup: CDR1 SGHDN, CDR2 FVKESK. V was pared by 6 bases and J by 7 bases, with 3 bases of the junction left unmatched. The CDR3 is made up of 14 amino acids. The CDR3 coding sequence is TGTGCCAGCAGGCTGGGACAGGGGAATTCACCCCTCCACTTT. Its protein product is CASRLGQGNSPLHF. The whole variable domain, filled in from reference TRBV14 and TRBJ1-6, reads EAGVTQFPSHSVIEKGQTVTLRCDPISGHDNLYWYRRVMGKEIKFLLHFVKESKQDESGMPNNRFLAERTGGTYSTLKVQPAELEDSGVYFCASRLGQGNSPLHFGNGTRLTVT.

The rearrangement joins TRBV2 to TRBJ2-4, with D possibly TRBD2 on 5 matching bases. Trimming left V 11 bases short and J 9 bases short, with 11 bases between. The germline gives CDR1 SNHLY, CDR2 FYNNEI. The CDR3 runs to 10 residues. CDR3 nucleotides: TGTGCCTCTCGGAGGAGCATTCAGTACTTC. This gives the protein CASRRSIQYF.